The 27 T cell receptor beta chains below were found in one sample sequenced in a study of cytomegalovirus exposure and HLA in healthy donors. Use of 60 Vbeta and 13 Jbeta primers characterized the PCR. Some clones are missing from TCRdb's copy, which holds only in-frame ones; the method was immunoSEQ multiplex PCR. The sample holds about 160,000 clones; roughly 65% are singletons and the top ten take about 4.5%. The source material was PBMCs. Receptors were obtained from a man between 18 and 35 years old in good health and CMV-seropositive.

The sample holds a few counts of this clone. This sequence joins TRBV7-2 and TRBJ2-7, with D possibly TRBD1 on 6 matching bases. Germline CDR1 reads SGHTA; CDR2 reads FQGNSA. This CDR3 contains 13 residues. Trimming stripped 6 bases from V and 2 bases from J, with 11 bases between. CDR3 in amino acids: CASSRDTPYEQYV. In nucleotides, the CDR3 is TGTGCCAGCAGTAGGGACACCCCCTACGAGCAGTACGTC.

The V and J genes are TRBV9 and TRBJ2-1, with no clear D. Trimming took off 5 bases at V and 3 bases at J, with 3 bases between the two ends. Germline values: CDR1 SGDLS, CDR2 YYNGEE. There are 11 residues in the CDR3. CDR3 DNA: TGTGCCAGCAGTAACTACAATGAGCAGTTCTTC. It is translated as CASSNYNEQFF.

This clone was seen only once. CDR3 DNA: TGTGCCATCAGAGGACAGGGCGAGGGAAACACCATATATTTT. Residues: CAIRGQGEGNTIYF. The chain recombines TRBV10-3 with TRBJ1-3, with 8 positions matching TRBD1. Germline CDR1 reads ENHRY; CDR2 reads SYGVKD. Trimming at V came to 6 bases and at J to 4 bases, leaving 5 bases not matched to a gene. There are 14 residues in the CDR3.

The chain combines TRBV15 with TRBJ1-1; a weak D match, TRBD1 (5 bases). Germline CDR1 LNHNV, CDR2 YYDKDF (reference sequence). This CDR3 is 16 amino acids long. The V gene lost 0 bases and the J gene lost 2 bases, with 13 bases spanning the gap. The CDR3 nucleotides read TGTGCCACCAGCAGAGATTCGGGGGGACTAAACACTGAAGCTTTCTTT. Its protein is CATSRDSGGLNTEAFF.

The chain joins TRBV15 to TRBJ1-2; 8 nucleotides align to TRBD1. CDR3 length equals 15 residues. Germline-derived CDR1 and CDR2 are LNHNV and YYDKDF (reference sequence). The trim removed 3 bases at V and 7 bases at J, leaving 10 bases unmatched. In DNA, the CDR3 is TGTGCCACCAGCAGGCCGGGACAGGCACAGGGTGGCTACACCTTC. Amino acids: CATSRPGQAQGGYTF.

The gene calls are TRBV4-2 and TRBJ2-5, with a tentative D call TRBD1 (5 bases). CDR1 is LGHNA, CDR2 YNFKEQ, per germline. The CDR3 loop spans 14 amino acids. V lost 0 bases to trimming and J lost 5 bases, with 10 bases between them. The CDR3 coding sequence is TGTGCCAGCAGCCAAGATGCAGGGCGGGAGACCCAGTACTTC. It specifies CASSQDAGRETQYF.

The genes are TRBV2 and TRBJ2-5; 10 bases are shared with TRBD1. CDR3 size: 15 residues. The V segment lost 6 bases and the J segment 1 base; nucleotides outside the gene matches: 5. CDR1 and CDR2 (germline): SNHLY, FYNNEI. DNA for the CDR3: TGTGCCAGCAGGGGACAGGGGCTGCCCCAAGAGACCCAGTACTTC. Residues: CASRGQGLPQETQYF.

This chain connects TRBV7-9 to TRBJ2-3; 11 bases line up with TRBD2. The CDR3 is made up of 15 amino acids. With V trimmed by 4 bases and J by 1 base, 1 base remained unmatched. Per the germline V gene, CDR1 is SEHNR and CDR2 is FQNEAQ (reference sequence). The CDR3 nucleotides are TGTGCCAGCAGCTCACTAGCGGGGGGCACAGATACGCAGTATTTT. Encoded protein: CASSSLAGGTDTQYF.

The genes are TRBV9 and TRBJ2-3; 7 bases fit TRBD2. The germline CDR1 and CDR2 sequences are SGDLS and YYNGEE. The CDR3 contains 14 residues. With V trimmed by 4 bases and J by 4 bases, 6 bases remained unmatched. Written as DNA, the CDR3 is TGTGCCAGCAGCCCGGGGACTACGGCAGATACGCAGTATTTT. It translates to CASSPGTTADTQYF.

This clone has a handful of counts. This chain joins TRBV25-1 and TRBJ2-7; the D gene is possibly TRBD1 (6 bases). The CDR3 is 15 amino acids. V lost 11 bases and J lost 6, with 26 bases in between. Germline lookup yields CDR1 MGHDK and CDR2 SYGVNS. CDR3 loop: CAPLACTGSCGEQYV. Here the CDR3 DNA reads TGTGCCCCTCTCGCCTGTACAGGGAGTTGCGGCGAGCAGTACGTC.

The chain employs TRBV2 and TRBJ1-1; D unresolved. The V gene lost 5 bases and the J gene lost 0 bases, with 4 bases spanning the gap. Germline V gene data show CDR1 as SNHLY and CDR2 as FYNNEI. The length of the CDR3 is 12 residues. CDR3 DNA: TGTGCCAGCAGTAACATGAACACTGAAGCTTTCTTT. Translation: CASSNMNTEAFF.

This clone was detected ten times or more. The CDR3 DNA sequence: TGCGCCAGCAGCTTGGCGGGGGACGGTAATTCACCCCTCCACTTT. Translating it yields CASSLAGDGNSPLHF. The chain uses TRBV5-1 and TRBJ1-6, with D possibly being TRBD1 (5 bases). The CDR3 spans 15 residues. In germline, CDR1 is SGHRS, CDR2 YFSETQ. V was pared by 0 bases and J by 6 bases, with 10 bases between.

This chain uses TRBV7-3 with TRBJ1-2; D perhaps matches TRBD1 (5 bases). Germline CDR1 reads SGHTA; CDR2 reads FQGTGA. The ends were cut back, 5 bases at V and 2 bases at J, with 12 bases in the middle. This CDR3 region has 14 residues. CDR3 DNA sequence: TGTGCCAGCAGCCCCTCACCAGGGAACTATGGCTACACCTTC. Translated: CASSPSPGNYGYTF. The whole variable domain, remainder taken from reference TRBV7-3 and TRBJ1-2, is GAGVSQTPSNKVTEKGKYVELRCDPISGHTALYWYRQSLGQGPEFLIYFQGTGAADDSGLPNDRFFAVRPEGSVSTLKIQRTERGDSAVYLCASSPSPGNYGYTFGSGTRLTVV.

The rearrangement uses TRBV2 and TRBJ2-1; weak D call: TRBD2 (5 bases). Germline V lookup: CDR1 SNHLY, CDR2 FYNNEI. V shed 6 bases and J shed 0 bases, with 6 bases lying between them. The length of the CDR3 is 13 residues. CDR3: CASRLDSYNEQFF. CDR3 nucleotides: TGTGCCAGCAGACTAGACTCCTACAATGAGCAGTTCTTC.

Many counts were recorded for this clone. The rearrangement uses TRBV28 and TRBJ1-2; 11 nucleotides line up with TRBD1. V shed 5 bases and J 4 bases; nucleotides not matched to a gene: 9. CDR1 and CDR2 (germline): MDHEN, SYDVKM. The CDR3 is made up of 16 amino acids. The CDR3 nucleotides read TGTGCCAGCAGTCCTTTTCGGACAGGGGGCACCTATGGCTACACCTTC. Protein: CASSPFRTGGTYGYTF.

The gene calls are TRBV5-1 and TRBJ1-1; D is possibly TRBD1 (5 bases). The CDR3 sequence is 15 residues long. CDR1 SGHRS and CDR2 YFSETQ come from the germline V gene. Trimming left V 0 bases short and J 5 bases short, with 14 bases between. The CDR3 region is CASSLGQGRTTEAFF. DNA for the CDR3: TGCGCCAGCAGCTTGGGGCAGGGAAGGACGACTGAAGCTTTCTTT. The whole variable domain, filled in from reference TRBV5-1 and TRBJ1-1, reads KAGVTQTPRYLIKTRGQQVTLSCSPISGHRSVSWYQQTPGQGLQFLFEYFSETQRNKGNFPGRFSGRQFSNSRSEMNVSTLELGDSALYLCASSLGQGRTTEAFFGQGTRLTVV.

This chain uses TRBV5-4 with TRBJ1-1; D unresolved. Germline V gene data show CDR1 as SGHNT and CDR2 as YYREEE (reference sequence). The CDR3 runs to 15 residues. V was pared by 4 bases and J by 0 bases, with 13 bases between. CDR3: CASSNDWAMNTEAFF. For the CDR3, the DNA is TGTGCCAGCAGCAATGATTGGGCAATGAACACTGAAGCTTTCTTT.

The gene calls are TRBV2 and TRBJ2-3; 7 bases align to TRBD1. Germline-derived CDR1 and CDR2 are SNHLY and FYNNEI. CDR3 length equals 16 residues. After removal of 7 bases from V and 7 bases from J, the junction contained 17 bases not matched to a gene. CDR3 region: CASILNSGTVPNTQYF. The CDR3 region has the DNA TGTGCCAGCATCCTCAACTCCGGGACAGTCCCCAATACGCAGTATTTT. The variable domain in full, with the rest retrieved from reference TRBV2 and TRBJ2-3, is EPEVTQTPSHQVTQMGQEVILRCVPISNHLYFYWYRQILGQKVEFLVSFYNNEISEKSEIFDDQFSVERPDGSNFTLKIRSTKLEDSAMYFCASILNSGTVPNTQYFGPGTRLTVL.

This clone was detected once. The chain combines TRBV7-2 with TRBJ2-3, with TRBD1 matching 7 bases. The CDR3 runs 16 residues. CDR1 SGHTA and CDR2 FQGNSA come from the germline V gene. Trimming at V came to 4 bases and at J to 1 base, leaving 8 bases not matched to a gene. The CDR3 DNA reads TGTGCCAGCAGCTCCGGAAGGGGGCGCGGCACAGATACGCAGTATTTT. Protein product: CASSSGRGRGTDTQYF.

The chain couples TRBV7-8 to TRBJ2-7, with 7 bases identical to TRBD1. Per the germline V gene, CDR1 is SGHVS and CDR2 is FQNEAQ. Unmatched junction bases numbered 8, after V lost 6 bases and J lost 0 bases. This CDR3 is built from 15 residues. As DNA, the CDR3 is TGTGCCAGCAGTCCCTTGGGACAGAGCTCCTACGAGCAGTACGTC. Its protein product is CASSPLGQSSYEQYV.

The CDR3 DNA is TGTGCCAGCAGCATAGGACTAGCGGAAGAGACCCAGTACTTC. Translation gives CASSIGLAEETQYF. This rearrangement joins TRBV5-4 to TRBJ2-5; 10 nucleotides line up with TRBD2. V trimming: 4 bases; J trimming: 3 bases; junction bases outside the gene matches: 3. The CDR3 length is 14 residues. Germline V gene data show CDR1 as SGHNT and CDR2 as YYREEE (reference sequence).

Only a few counts were recorded for this clone. The chain joins TRBV28 to TRBJ1-5; no clear D. The germline V and J ends were trimmed by 6 bases and 3 bases, with 12 bases remaining between them. Looked up from germline, CDR1 is MDHEN and CDR2 is SYDVKM. CDR3 length: 14 amino acids. The CDR3 region is CASRAEGSNQPQHF. The DNA for the CDR3 is TGTGCCAGCAGGGCCGAGGGATCCAATCAGCCCCAGCATTTT.

The CDR3 protein is CASTKTGHGYTF. The CDR3 nucleotides are TGTGCCAGCACCAAGACAGGCCATGGCTACACCTTC. V is TRBV6-5 and J is TRBJ1-2, with D possibly TRBD1 on 6 matching bases. Trimming stripped 7 bases from V and 6 bases from J, with 12 bases between. The germline CDR1 and CDR2 sequences are MNHEY and SVGAGI. This CDR3 has 12 amino acids.

This clone was counted between two and nine times. An end of the junction does not agree with germline; a read error may underlie this. The gene calls are TRBV6-1 and TRBJ1-4; D gene unclear. This CDR3 comprises 12 residues. Per germline, CDR1 MNHNS and CDR2 SASEGT. This chain's CDR3 is CASSENLRPTRF. CDR3 DNA sequence: TGTGCCAGCAGTGAAAATCTGAGACCTACGCGGTTT.

This clone was seen only a few times. Sequence at one end of the junction differs from germline and may be a read error. The chain uses TRBV7-7 and TRBJ2-6; D remains unclear. In germline, CDR1 is SSHAT, CDR2 FNYEAQ (reference sequence). CDR3 length: 15 residues. The CDR3 DNA reads as TGTGCTAGCAGCTCTCCGGGTTCTGGGGCCAACGTCCTGACTTTC. The encoded protein is CASSSPGSGANVLTF.

This rearrangement joins TRBV6-1 to TRBJ1-1; D ambiguous. In germline, CDR1 is MNHNS, CDR2 SASEGT. V was pared by 3 bases and J by 1 base, with 15 bases between. This CDR3 contains 16 residues. In nucleotides, the CDR3 is TGTGCCAGCAGTGATCTTAGAGTTCCTCAGAACACTGAAGCTTTCTTT. It specifies CASSDLRVPQNTEAFF.

Concerning this clone itself: A junction end diverges from the germline sequence, so it may reflect a read error. The sample has other DNA sequences that encode this CDR3 too. The chain joins TRBV6-5 to TRBJ1-2; D remains ambiguous. The CDR3 extends over 12 amino acids. The germline CDR1 and CDR2 sequences are MNHEY and SVGAGI. CDR3 loop: CASSYSSGGYTF. CDR3 nucleotides: TGTGCCAGCAGTTACTCTTCGGGTGGCTACACCTTT.